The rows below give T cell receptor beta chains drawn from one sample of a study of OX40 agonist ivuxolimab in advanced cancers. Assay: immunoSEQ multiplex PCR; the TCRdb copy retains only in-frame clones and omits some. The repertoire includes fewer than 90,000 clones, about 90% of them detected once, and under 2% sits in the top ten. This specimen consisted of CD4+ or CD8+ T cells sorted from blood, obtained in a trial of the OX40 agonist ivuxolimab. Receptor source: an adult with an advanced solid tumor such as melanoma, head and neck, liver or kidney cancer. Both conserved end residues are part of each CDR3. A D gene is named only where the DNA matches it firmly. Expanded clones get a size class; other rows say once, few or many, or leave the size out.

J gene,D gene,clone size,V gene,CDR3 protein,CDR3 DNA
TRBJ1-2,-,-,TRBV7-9,CASSFGTINYGYTF,TGTGCCAGCAGCTTCGGGACTATCAACTATGGCTACACCTTC
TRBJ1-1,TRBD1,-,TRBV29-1,CSVRGGGNTEAFF,TGCAGCGTCCGAGGGGGCGGGAACACTGAAGCTTTCTTT
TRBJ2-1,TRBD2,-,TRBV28,CASSLAGVYNEQFF,TGTGCCAGCAGTTTAGCGGGGGTTTACAATGAGCAGTTCTTC
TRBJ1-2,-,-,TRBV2,CASKLRDGGNYGYTF,TGTGCCAGCAAACTCCGGGACGGCGGTAACTATGGCTACACCTTC
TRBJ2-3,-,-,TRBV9,CASSTQTGDVTDTQYF,TGTGCCAGCAGCACCCAGACAGGCGACGTTACAGATACGCAGTATTTT
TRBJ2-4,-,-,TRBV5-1,CASSLDGAVAKNIQYF,TGCGCCAGCAGCTTGGACGGGGCCGTAGCCAAAAACATTCAGTACTTC
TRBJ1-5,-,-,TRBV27,CASSLSPRDQPQHF,TGTGCCAGCAGTTTAAGTCCACGGGATCAGCCCCAGCATTTT
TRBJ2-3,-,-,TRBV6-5,CATTTGPFRDTQYF,TGTGCCACAACAACCGGGCCCTTTCGAGATACGCAGTATTTT
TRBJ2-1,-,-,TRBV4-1,CASSHPSRSSYNEQFF,TGCGCCAGCAGCCACCCCTCCCGGAGCTCCTACAATGAGCAGTTCTTC
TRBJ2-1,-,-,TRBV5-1,CASSDAGSNNEQFF,TGCGCCAGCAGCGACGCCGGGAGTAACAATGAGCAGTTCTTC
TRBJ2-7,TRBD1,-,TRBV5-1,CASSPGTVLYEQYF,TGCGCCAGCAGCCCCGGGACAGTCCTCTACGAGCAGTACTTC
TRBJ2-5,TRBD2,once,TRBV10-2,CASSADRTSGRWGETQYF,TGCGCCAGCAGTGCTGATAGAACTAGCGGGAGGTGGGGAGAGACCCAGTACTTC
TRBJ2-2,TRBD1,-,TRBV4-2,CASSHPRDRGSTGELFF,TGTGCCAGCAGCCACCCCCGGGACAGGGGTTCCACCGGGGAGCTGTTTTTT
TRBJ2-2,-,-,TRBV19,CASTPWNTGELFF,TGTGCCAGTACCCCGTGGAACACCGGGGAGCTGTTTTTT
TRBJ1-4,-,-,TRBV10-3,CAISEGYEKLFF,TGTGCCATCAGTGAGGGGTATGAAAAACTGTTTTTT
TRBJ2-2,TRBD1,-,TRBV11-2,CASSWGQGQTGELFF,TGTGCCAGCAGCTGGGGACAGGGGCAGACCGGGGAGCTGTTTTTT
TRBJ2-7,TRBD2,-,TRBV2,CASRPGLASYEQYF,TGTGCCAGCAGACCGGGACTAGCGAGCTACGAGCAGTACTTC
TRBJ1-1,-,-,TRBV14,CASSQFLTEAFF,TGTGCCAGCAGCCAATTTTTAACTGAAGCTTTCTTT
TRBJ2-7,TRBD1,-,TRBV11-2,CASSLGQTDEQYF,TGTGCCAGCAGCTTGGGACAGACGGACGAGCAGTACTTC
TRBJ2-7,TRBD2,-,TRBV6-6,CASSPTSGALGEQYF,TGTGCCAGCAGTCCTACTAGCGGGGCCCTCGGCGAGCAGTACTTC